Here is one T cell receptor beta chain with its context. The V gene's germline CDR1 is MDHEN and CDR2 SYDVKM. V was clipped by 3 bases and J by 4 bases, with 13 bases between them. This CDR3 spans 16 amino acids. The data derive from a study of graft-versus-host responses after intestinal transplantation. Repertoires were generated with immunoSEQ multiplex PCR, while TCRdb's copy carries only in-frame clones and drops some. The repertoire has approximately 11,000 clones, 80% of them found once; the top ten carry approximately 34%. The sample in question was PBMCs, obtained nearly 500 days after intestinal transplant. The chain has TRBV28 and TRBJ2-6, with D possibly TRBD2 on 6 matching bases. This TCR was sampled from a human patient who received an intestinal transplant, so some T cells may come from the graft donor. CDR3 region: CASSFGGAGGANVLTF. In nucleotides, the CDR3 is TGTGCCAGCAGTTTCGGCGGGGCGGGCGGGGCCAACGTCCTGACTTTC.